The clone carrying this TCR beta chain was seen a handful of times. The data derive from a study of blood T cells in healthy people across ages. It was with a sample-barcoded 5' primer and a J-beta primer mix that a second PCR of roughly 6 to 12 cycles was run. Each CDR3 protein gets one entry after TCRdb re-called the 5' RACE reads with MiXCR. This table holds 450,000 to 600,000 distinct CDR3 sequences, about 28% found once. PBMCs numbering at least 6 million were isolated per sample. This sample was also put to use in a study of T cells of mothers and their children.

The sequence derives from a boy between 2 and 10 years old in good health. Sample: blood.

The CDR3 nucleotides are TGTGCCAGCAGCTTGGACGGGGGGATACTCACTGAAGCTTTCTTT. This gives the protein CASSLDGGILTEAFF. This chain joins TRBV5-4 and TRBJ1-1, with TRBD1 as a possible D gene (5 bases). Germline V gene sequence: CDR1 SGHNT, CDR2 YYREEE (reference sequence). V was shortened by 0 bases and J by 4 bases, with 13 bases between the two germline ends. The CDR3 covers 15 residues.